Many counts were recorded for the clone carrying this T cell receptor (beta chain). CDR1 and CDR2 (germline): DFQATT, SNEGSKA (reference sequence). Germline trimming cut 3 bases from V and 9 bases from J; bases unmatched to any gene: 5. The CDR3 covers 13 residues. In the original analysis: It was from reference gene primer amplification that nucleated cell counts were estimated. Assay used: immunoSEQ multiplex PCR; TCRdb lists only in-frame clones, some missing. V and J calls and clone size are given by that table; D and trimming were obtained from the DNA. Here the sample spans about 170,000 clones, around 90% being singletons. The data were obtained in a study of blood T cell repertoires in COVID-19. Study at large: Some COVID-19 samples were acute and others convalescent; all came from the United States, Italy and Spain.

Patients of the Seattle cohort, enrolled during active infection, were followed longitudinally. This chain links TRBV20-1 with TRBJ2-1, with 10 bases aligning to TRBD2. Sequenced: peripheral blood. The TCR comes from a woman aged 80 or over with COVID-19, enrolled during active disease. The CDR3 nucleotides read TGCAGTGCTAGTAAAACTAGCGGGATTGAGCAGTTCTTC. It yields the protein CSASKTSGIEQFF.